The rows below give T cell receptor beta chains drawn from one sample of a study of T-cell reconstitution after alpha-beta-depleted transplantation in children. TCRdb re-called the PCR reads through MiXCR, storing one row per CDR3 protein. The repertoire holds a few hundred thousand distinct CDR3 sequences, approximately 10% seen once, with about 20% in the top ten. The specimen comprised peripheral blood, sampled 180 days after TCRalphabeta/CD19-depleted stem cell transplant. These receptors all come from a male patient between 2 and 10 years old who had a stem cell transplant for chronic granulomatous disease, so the T cells may come from the graft donor. CDR3s include the opening cysteine and the closing phenylalanine or tryptophan. The order of the fields is clone size, V gene, J gene, D gene, CDR3 DNA, CDR3 protein. A D gene is named only where the DNA matches it firmly. Clone sizes are given selectively: once, few, many, or a class where the clone is expanded.

clone size: many; V gene: TRBV7-9; J gene: TRBJ2-1; D gene: TRBD1; CDR3 DNA: TGTGCCAGCAGCATCGGGACAGCGATCAATGAGCAGTTCTTC; CDR3 protein: CASSIGTAINEQFF
clone size: many; V gene: TRBV20-1; J gene: TRBJ2-5; D gene: NA; CDR3 DNA: TGCAGTGCTAGAGAGTCCTTTATACAAGAGACCCAGTACTTC; CDR3 protein: CSARESFIQETQYF
clone size: many; V gene: TRBV11-2; J gene: TRBJ1-2; D gene: TRBD1; CDR3 DNA: TGTGCCAGCAGCCCGCACTCGGGACAGGGGGCAGAAACCTATGGCTACACCTTC; CDR3 protein: CASSPHSGQGAETYGYTF
clone size: NA; V gene: TRBV3-1; J gene: TRBJ1-3; D gene: NA; CDR3 DNA: TGTGCCAGCAGCCTATTTACAGACTCTGGAAACACCATATATTTT; CDR3 protein: CASSLFTDSGNTIYF
clone size: many; V gene: TRBV4-3; J gene: TRBJ2-3; D gene: NA; CDR3 DNA: TGCGCCAGCAGCCACACGGAAGCAGTCACAGATACGCAGTATTTT; CDR3 protein: CASSHTEAVTDTQYF
clone size: NA; V gene: TRBV5-1; J gene: TRBJ2-3; D gene: TRBD2; CDR3 DNA: TGCGCCAGCAGCTTGGATCTAGCGGGGGGACAAGATACGCAGTATTTT; CDR3 protein: CASSLDLAGGQDTQYF
clone size: many; V gene: TRBV29-1; J gene: TRBJ1-1; D gene: NA; CDR3 DNA: TGCAGCGTTGTTTACAGTGCTACTGAAGCTTTCTTT; CDR3 protein: CSVVYSATEAFF
clone size: many; V gene: TRBV3-1; J gene: TRBJ1-1; D gene: TRBD1; CDR3 DNA: TGTGCCAGCAGACACCGGGACAGGAGGAACACTGAAGCTTTCTTT; CDR3 protein: CASRHRDRRNTEAFF
clone size: many; V gene: TRBV20-1; J gene: TRBJ2-2; D gene: TRBD2; CDR3 DNA: TGCAGTGCTGGTAGCGGGGAGGGCACCGGGGAGCTGTTTTTT; CDR3 protein: CSAGSGEGTGELFF
clone size: many; V gene: TRBV15; J gene: TRBJ1-5; D gene: TRBD1; CDR3 DNA: TGTGCCACCAGCAGAGGACAGGGGGCGGAGGTTCAGCCCCAGCATTTT; CDR3 protein: CATSRGQGAEVQPQHF
clone size: few; V gene: TRBV18; J gene: TRBJ2-7; D gene: TRBD1; CDR3 DNA: TGTGCCAGCTCACCACGGACAGGGACGGTAGTCTACGAGCAGTACTTC; CDR3 protein: CASSPRTGTVVYEQYF
clone size: many; V gene: TRBV27; J gene: TRBJ2-2; D gene: TRBD1; CDR3 DNA: TGTGCCAGCAGTCCTGGGACAGGCCAGAACACCGGGGAGCTGTTTTTT; CDR3 protein: CASSPGTGQNTGELFF
clone size: few; V gene: TRBV19; J gene: TRBJ2-7; D gene: TRBD1; CDR3 DNA: TGTGCCAGTAGCACGACAGGGTTTGGCGAGCAGTACTTC; CDR3 protein: CASSTTGFGEQYF
clone size: NA; V gene: TRBV7-9; J gene: TRBJ2-7; D gene: NA; CDR3 DNA: TGTGCCAGCAGCTTCGACTGGGGGTATGCGCAGTACTTC; CDR3 protein: CASSFDWGYAQYF
clone size: many; V gene: TRBV11-2; J gene: TRBJ2-7; D gene: NA; CDR3 DNA: TGTGCCAGCGGAAACGGAGCCTCCTACGAGCAGTACTTC; CDR3 protein: CASGNGASYEQYF
clone size: many; V gene: TRBV28; J gene: TRBJ2-3; D gene: NA; CDR3 DNA: TGTGCCAGCGAACAGACAGATACGCAGTATTTT; CDR3 protein: CASEQTDTQYF